This T cell receptor beta chain derives from a study of T cell responses to AZD1222 COVID-19 vaccine. About this clone: Its specificity is unknown.

Germline assignment: CDR1 MNHEY and CDR2 SMNVEV (reference sequence). Trimming left V 4 bases short and J 4 bases short, with 19 bases between. The CDR3 length is 16 residues. The data were produced by immunoSEQ multiplex PCR, yet TCRdb's version contains in-frame clones alone and is incomplete. Counted here are 130,000 to 150,000 clones, about nine tenths occurring once; the ten biggest clones make up approximately 3.6%. Study observations and caveats: Reportedly, nearly half of unique spike TCRs recognized epitopes outside B.1.351/B.1.1.7 mutations. The sample set comprised mostly white British donors with more females, and clonal diversity was possibly underestimated. Seropositive status at baseline applied to only a handful of AZD1222 recipients.

The source material was peripheral blood, sampled on day 0 of AZD1222 vaccination. The gene calls are TRBV27 and TRBJ1-1; D may be TRBD1 (5 bases). The origin of this receptor is an adult in good health. CDR3 residues: CASSSPGVGGVTEAFF. DNA for the CDR3: TGTGCCAGCAGTTCCCCCGGGGTGGGGGGGGTCACTGAAGCTTTCTTT.